The source of this T cell receptor beta chain is a study of OX40 agonist ivuxolimab in advanced cancers. Study in general: An anti-OX40 (CD134) antibody with agonistic activity, ivuxolimab, was administered to patients.

Clones were sequenced by immunoSEQ multiplex PCR, and TCRdb holds only the in-frame ones, with some missing. In the table there are approximately 80,000 clones, about 94% of which are singletons. Comment on this clone: Its target is unknown.

General observations from the study: Expanded clones were, on average, more numerous in CD8+ T cells than in CD4+. Also showing low normalized T-cell clonal expansion were some of the nonresponders.

This CDR3 is 18 amino acids long. Germline trimming cut 0 bases from V and 8 bases from J; bases unmatched to any gene: 13. CDR1 and CDR2 from the germline V gene are LNHDA and SQIVND (reference sequence). The chain couples TRBV19 to TRBJ2-1; 10 bases fit TRBD2. This receptor was identified in an adult with an advanced solid tumor such as melanoma, head and neck, liver or kidney cancer. Sequencing was performed on CD4+ or CD8+ T cells sorted from blood, taken in a trial of the OX40 agonist ivuxolimab. CDR3 residues: CASSIDPGLAGGSDEQFF. For the CDR3, the DNA is TGTGCCAGTAGTATAGATCCGGGCTTAGCGGGAGGTTCGGATGAGCAGTTCTTC.